Below, 27 T cell receptor beta chains from the same sample are listed, as sequenced in a study of post-analysis software for immune sequencing data. Study-wide results and limits: The five TRBV segments detected at higher frequency in patients than in controls included TRBV5-6, TRBV5-1 and TRBV20-1.

Their antigen targets remain unknown. Carried by the TCR beta cDNA libraries were unique molecular identifiers. A single record per CDR3 protein comes from TCRdb applying MiXCR to the PCR reads. The sample consists of about 680,000 distinct CDR3 sequences, approximately 59% of them appearing once. Source material: blood. All receptors come from a girl aged 2 to 9 with multiple sclerosis.

The chain combines TRBV7-2 with TRBJ2-1; TRBD2 agrees at 10 bases. Germline loops: CDR1 SGHTA, CDR2 FQGNSA. Losses at the gene ends were 9 bases for V and 6 bases for J; bases not matched to a gene: 8. The CDR3 length is 14 residues. DNA of the CDR3: TGTGCCAGATTTAAAGGACTAGCGGTCAATGAGCAGTTCTTC. This gives the protein CARFKGLAVNEQFF.

This sequence joins TRBV7-9 and TRBJ1-2, with D unresolved. V was pared by 4 bases and J by 10 bases, with 10 bases between. CDR3 length equals 11 residues. Germline CDR1 is SEHNR and CDR2 is FQNEAQ (reference sequence). The CDR3 nucleotides are TGTGCCAGCAGCTCCCGTATTGACTACACCTTC. It specifies CASSSRIDYTF.

The chain combines TRBV10-3 with TRBJ1-1; no firm D call. The CDR3 length is 13 residues. Trimming stripped 11 bases from V and 1 base from J, with 14 bases between. Germline CDR1 reads ENHRY; CDR2 reads SYGVKD. This chain's CDR3 is CAANPNTNTEAFF. CDR3 in DNA: TGTGCCGCCAACCCGAACACGAACACTGAAGCTTTCTTT.

This clonotype was observed once. The V gene is TRBV6-5, the J gene TRBJ2-1; TRBD2 agrees at 9 bases. J lost 10 bases, V lost 2 bases, and 6 bases had no gene match. Germline lookup yields CDR1 MNHEY and CDR2 SVGAGI. The CDR3 is 14 amino acids. This CDR3 is CASSYGSGSLEQFF. In DNA form, the CDR3 reads TGTGCCAGCAGTTACGGTAGCGGGAGTTTGGAGCAGTTCTTC.

The CDR3 reads CATSDRDEQFF. The CDR3 coding sequence is TGTGCCACCAGTGATAGGGATGAGCAGTTCTTC. This chain links TRBV24-1 with TRBJ2-1; D is ambiguous. The CDR3 runs to 11 residues. Germline V CDR1 and CDR2: KGHDR, SFDVKD. Trimming removed 3 bases from V and 8 bases from J, with 4 bases in between.

The chain has TRBV3-1 and TRBJ1-2; D is unresolved. The CDR3 sequence is 16 residues long. Germline V gives CDR1 LGHDT, CDR2 YNNKEL (reference sequence). Deletions cut 0 bases from V and 8 bases from J, with 19 bases between. In DNA, the CDR3 is TGTGCCAGCAGCCAAGATGGGTCCGGGCGCGGGCGAGGCTACACCTTC. It specifies CASSQDGSGRGRGYTF. The full variable domain, with the rest looked up from reference TRBV3-1 and TRBJ1-2, is DTAVSQTPKYLVTQMGNDKSIKCEQNLGHDTMYWYKQDSKKFLKIMFSYNNKELIINETVPNRFSPKSPDKAHLNLHINSLELGDSAVYFCASSQDGSGRGRGYTFGSGTRLTVV.

This clonotype appeared a few times. This sequence joins TRBV4-1 and TRBJ2-3; TRBD2 agrees at 11 bases. Germline V CDR1 and CDR2: MGHRA, YSYEKL. Germline trimming cut 1 base from V and 7 bases from J; bases unmatched to any gene: 13. The CDR3 is 18 amino acids. The CDR3: CASSQGTSGSRYGHTQYF. DNA of the CDR3: TGCGCCAGCAGCCAAGGAACTAGCGGGAGTAGGTATGGACATACGCAGTATTTT.

The rearrangement links TRBV5-1 to TRBJ2-1, with 10 bases aligning to TRBD2. V dropped 2 bases and J dropped 7; count of bases not matched to a gene: 6. The CDR3 length is 15 residues. Germline CDR1 and CDR2: SGHRS and YFSETQ. The CDR3 reads CASSLSSGRGNEQFF. The CDR3 DNA follows: TGCGCCAGCAGCTTATCTAGCGGGAGAGGGAATGAGCAGTTCTTC.

This clonotype was observed a handful of times. V and J are TRBV12-3 or TRBV12-4 and TRBJ2-5; no clear D. Trimming pared 5 bases from V and 2 bases from J, leaving 12 bases between. This CDR3 is built from 14 residues. The CDR3 sequence is CASSRLGNQETQYF. CDR3 sequence (DNA): TGTGCCAGCAGTCGTCTAGGCAATCAAGAGACCCAGTACTTC.

The chain couples TRBV20-1 to TRBJ2-1, with no clear D. Germline-derived CDR1 and CDR2 are DFQATT and SNEGSKA (reference sequence). The CDR3 has 12 amino acids. V lost 0 bases and J 11 bases, leaving 11 bases between the germline ends. The CDR3 protein is CSARDYRGQQFF. CDR3 nucleotide sequence: TGCAGTGCTAGAGATTATCGCGGACAGCAGTTCTTC.

The rearrangement uses TRBV5-5 and TRBJ2-3; D is ambiguous. CDR1 and CDR2 from the germline V gene are SGHKS and YYEKEE (reference sequence). The CDR3 length is 14 residues. The V end was cut by 0 bases, the J end by 2 bases, with 7 bases between. The CDR3 coding sequence is TGTGCCAGCAGCTTGGCACAGCTCACAGATACGCAGTATTTT. Translating it yields CASSLAQLTDTQYF.

The rearrangement uses TRBV20-1 and TRBJ2-1; 12 bases are a match to TRBD1. Germline trimming cut 3 bases from V and 8 bases from J; bases unmatched to any gene: 5. Per the germline V gene, CDR1 is DFQATT and CDR2 is SNEGSKA (reference sequence). The CDR3 has 14 residues. The CDR3 coding sequence is TGCAGTGCTAGGTCCGGGACAGGGGGCGATGAGCAGTTCTTC. Translation: CSARSGTGGDEQFF.

This clonotype has just a few counts. The chain uses TRBV4-2 and TRBJ1-6, with D tentatively TRBD1 (6 bases). This CDR3 contains 16 residues. Germline loops: CDR1 LGHNA, CDR2 YNFKEQ. The V end lost 7 bases, the J end lost 8 bases, and 21 bases lay between the germline ends. The CDR3 spells CASTLWGARKDSPLHF. CDR3 coding DNA: TGTGCCAGCACCCTATGGGGGGCAAGGAAGGATTCACCCCTCCACTTT.

This chain's CDR3 is CSAIRVEGTQHF. CDR3 bases: TGCAGTGCTATCCGGGTCGAGGGGACCCAGCATTTT. The chain joins TRBV20-1 to TRBJ1-5, with a weak D call TRBD1 (5 bases). The CDR3 has 12 amino acids. V was trimmed by 4 bases and J by 11 bases, leaving 15 bases between them. CDR1 and CDR2 from the germline V gene are DFQATT and SNEGSKA (reference sequence).

The rearrangement links TRBV10-1 to TRBJ1-5; maybe TRBD1 (5 bases). Germline V gene lookup returns CDR1 WNHNN and CDR2 SYGVQD (reference sequence). The germline V and J ends were trimmed by 6 bases and 3 bases, with 12 bases remaining between them. CDR3 size: 14 residues. The CDR3 nucleotides are TGCGCCAGCAGGGATGGGGGAGACAATCAGCCCCAGCATTTT. The encoded protein is CASRDGGDNQPQHF.

The chain joins TRBV5-1 to TRBJ2-3; D is unresolved. From germline, CDR1 is SGHRS and CDR2 YFSETQ. CDR3 size: 15 residues. The ends were cut back, 0 bases at V and 0 bases at J, with 8 bases in the middle. This CDR3 is CASSLADGSTDTQYF. The CDR3 DNA is TGCGCCAGCAGCTTGGCAGACGGGAGCACAGATACGCAGTATTTT.

The V call is TRBV28, the J call TRBJ2-5; no reliable D call. The DNA end favors TRBJ2-7, so the J call may be wrong. The CDR3 consists of 12 residues. The germline V gene encodes CDR1 MDHEN and CDR2 SYDVKM. CDR3: CASSLRISEQYF. The CDR3 coding sequence is TGTGCCAGCAGTTTACGAATCTCCGAGCAGTACTTC.

This clonotype was recorded a few times. The chain has TRBV6-2 or TRBV6-3 and TRBJ1-5; D gene ambiguous. CDR1 is MNHEY, CDR2 SVGEGT, per germline. The CDR3 covers 12 residues. Trimming removed 0 bases from V and 7 bases from J, with 4 bases in between. This chain's CDR3 is CASSYSRQPQHF. DNA for the CDR3: TGTGCCAGCAGTTACTCTAGGCAGCCCCAGCATTTT.

The chain links TRBV7-9 to TRBJ2-3; D unclear. Germline V lookup: CDR1 SEHNR, CDR2 FQNEAQ (reference sequence). The germline V and J ends were trimmed by 4 bases and 2 bases, with 10 bases remaining between them. This CDR3 is built from 14 residues. CDR3 sequence (DNA): TGTGCCAGCAGCTCAACAGAGGTCACAGATACGCAGTATTTT. This translates into CASSSTEVTDTQYF.

This chain uses TRBV20-1 with TRBJ2-5; the match to TRBD2 covers 7 bases. There are 13 residues in the CDR3. Germline CDR1 is DFQATT and CDR2 is SNEGSKA (reference sequence). Unmatched junction bases numbered 6, after V lost 7 bases and J lost 1 base. The DNA for the CDR3 is TGCAGTGGGGGGGGAAGTGGCCAAGAGACCCAGTACTTC. Encoded protein: CSGGGSGQETQYF.

This clonotype was counted between two and nine times. The chain carries TRBV20-1 and TRBJ2-5; the D gene could be TRBD1 or TRBD2 (6 bases each). Germline V gives CDR1 DFQATT, CDR2 SNEGSKA (reference sequence). The CDR3 is 17 residues long. The V end was cut by 4 bases, the J end by 4 bases, with 25 bases between. The CDR3 protein is CSAKWRPGGPRGETQYF. The CDR3, as DNA: TGCAGTGCTAAGTGGAGGCCTGGGGGGCCTCGAGGAGAGACCCAGTACTTC.

This clonotype was counted only a few times. The chain carries TRBV29-1 and TRBJ2-3; D unclear. Trimming shortened V by 4 bases and J by 0 bases, and 8 bases separated the two germline ends. This CDR3 region has 13 residues. The germline V gene encodes CDR1 SQVTM and CDR2 ANQGSEA. In DNA form, the CDR3 reads TGCAGCGTTGGGGTGGGAAGCACAGATACGCAGTATTTT. Its translation: CSVGVGSTDTQYF.

The V gene is TRBV20-1, the J gene TRBJ2-3, with TRBD1 as a possible D gene (5 bases). This CDR3 contains 15 residues. The germline gives CDR1 DFQATT, CDR2 SNEGSKA (reference sequence). The V end was cut by 0 bases, the J end by 2 bases, with 12 bases between. The CDR3 is CSARDPDKYTDTQYF. CDR3 coding DNA: TGCAGTGCTAGAGACCCGGACAAATACACAGATACGCAGTATTTT.

The V gene is TRBV20-1, the J gene TRBJ2-5, with D uncertain. The germline V gene encodes CDR1 DFQATT and CDR2 SNEGSKA (reference sequence). This CDR3 comprises 13 residues. The V end was cut by 2 bases, the J end by 5 bases, with 12 bases between. The CDR3 reads CSARTVSGETQYF. The CDR3 DNA reads TGCAGTGCTAGAACGGTCTCGGGCGAGACCCAGTACTTC.

CDR3 sequence reads: CASSLRTSGSPGDTQYF. The CDR3 DNA reads as TGTGCCAGCAGTTTAAGGACTAGCGGGAGCCCAGGGGATACGCAGTATTTT. The chain joins TRBV12-3 or TRBV12-4 to TRBJ2-3; 13 nucleotides align to TRBD2. V was clipped by 2 bases and J by 6 bases; unmatched bases: 8. CDR3 length equals 17 residues.

The chain combines TRBV29-1 with TRBJ1-5; D uncertain. V lost 7 bases, J lost 1 base, and 8 bases lay in between. This CDR3 is 12 amino acids long. From germline, CDR1 is SQVTM and CDR2 ANQGSEA. The CDR3 bases are TGCAGCGCACAAGGGAGCAATCAGCCCCAGCATTTT. Its protein product is CSAQGSNQPQHF.

A note on this clonotype: An end of the junction differs from the germline gene, which may be a read error. The J gene is TRBJ1-2, the V gene TRBV27; 12 bases match TRBD1. Looked up from germline, CDR1 is MNHEY and CDR2 is SMNVEV (reference sequence). CDR3 size: 15 residues. DNA of the CDR3: TGTGCCGGCAGTCCGACCGGGACAGGGGGCCATGGCTACACCTTC. This sequence encodes CAGSPTGTGGHGYTF.